The following is a T cell receptor beta chain sequence with its context. TCRdb reprocessed the 5' RACE reads; each CDR3 protein has one entry and no DNA is given. Its listing shows about 550,000 distinct CDR3 sequences. The V gene's germline CDR1 is ENHRY and CDR2 SYGVKD. The CDR3 totals 13 residues. The data are from a study of T cells expressing NK-cell markers. In the study overall: Underlying the TCR beta repertoires were sorted CD3+CD56+NKG2C+, CD3+CD56+NKG2C- and CD3+CD56-NKG2C+ T cells.

The clonotype originates from a man aged 18 to 29 in good health. The V call is TRBV10-3, the J call TRBJ1-5; the TRBD1 assignment by TCRdb is unverifiable without DNA. The sequenced sample consisted of blood T cells: a sorted CD56 or NKG2C T cell subset, CD4+ or CD8+ T cells, or bulk PBMC T cells (not recorded which). CDR3 sequence: CATSRGADQPQHF.